The entry that follows covers one T cell receptor beta chain sequence. Its specificity is unknown. This entry comes from a study of cytomegalovirus exposure and HLA in healthy donors. Germline-derived CDR1 and CDR2 are PRHDT and FYEKMQ (reference sequence). The V gene lost 1 base and the J gene lost 0 bases, with 5 bases spanning the gap. The CDR3 contains 14 residues. Study-level points and caveats: Among TCR sequences, most were rare, though some public TCRs appeared in many donors.

Assay: immunoSEQ multiplex PCR; the TCRdb copy retains only in-frame clones and omits some. In the table there are 70,000 or so clones, 94% of which are singletons. The chain links TRBV13 to TRBJ2-3; perhaps TRBD1 as D (5 bases). Sequenced sample: PBMCs. This clonotype originated in a man aged 18 to 29 in good health and CMV-seropositive. In DNA form, the CDR3 reads TGTGCCAGCAGCTTAGACAGGAGCACAGATACGCAGTATTTT. It codes for CASSLDRSTDTQYF.